The rows below give T cell receptor beta chains drawn from one sample of a study of graft-versus-host responses after intestinal transplantation. Sequencing was performed with immunoSEQ multiplex PCR; in TCRdb, only in-frame clones are kept and a portion is missing. This sample has about 78,000 clones, with 87% found just once. Antigens of these TCRs are unknown. The input for sequencing was unstimulated CD8+ T cells sorted from spleen or lymph node cells, taken before transplant. The receptors come from a human donor who was the organ donor for an intestinal transplant. Each CDR3 is given without its conserved first and last residue.

V,J,CDR3
TRBV29-1,TRBJ2-1,SVEGLAGYNEQF
TRBV4-1,TRBJ2-3,ASSQDSNSPVNTDTQY
TRBV6-1,TRBJ2-3,ASSGDSDTQY
TRBV10-2,TRBJ2-5,ASRAATGFNRETQY
TRBV19,TRBJ2-2,ASSIRLAGGLGAGELF
TRBV28,TRBJ1-4,ASTGLVDFEKLF
TRBV27,TRBJ2-7,ASSFGVGPAGFSYEQY
TRBV2,TRBJ1-2,ASIGTGGETLYGYT
TRBV7-8,TRBJ2-5,ASSFFQETQY
TRBV19,TRBJ1-6,ASIGQVLNSPLH
TRBV5-4,TRBJ1-2,ASSQRKGAGGYT
TRBV5-4,TRBJ1-2,ASSLAMGLGYGYT
TRBV25-1,TRBJ1-2,ASSEYAGGAGYI
TRBV7-8,TRBJ1-1,ASSFKGVRWGYSEAF
TRBV7-3,TRBJ2-1,ASSLTVSNEQF
TRBV4-1,TRBJ2-7,ASSQGLAGGYEQY
TRBV4-2,TRBJ2-7,ASSQELPRVGFMEQY
TRBV5-1,TRBJ1-1,ASSAPYRTEAF
TRBV28,TRBJ1-6,ASSLRFGGGYNSPLH
TRBV10-2,TRBJ1-1,ASSPPAVPNTEAF
TRBV30,TRBJ2-7,AWSVSSTYEQY
TRBV19,TRBJ2-5,ASSMNPAGGIRETQY
TRBV4-1,TRBJ1-6,ASSQDDDINSPLH
TRBV7-9,TRBJ1-1,ASSTGQRNTEAF
TRBV10-3,TRBJ2-1,AIGGQGYNEQF
TRBV4-1,NA,ASSDVPSSSYEQY
TRBV6-1,TRBJ1-4,ASAGANHEKLF
TRBV4-1,TRBJ1-2,ASSQDQGLANYGYT
TRBV29-1,TRBJ1-1,SVCFGENTEAF
TRBV4-1,TRBJ2-6,ASSLLPGVGANVLT
TRBV7-9,TRBJ2-3,ASSLEGGPTVVLTQY
TRBV28,TRBJ2-6,ASSLWGQVAGANVLT
TRBV6-6,TRBJ1-2,ASGGYYGYT
TRBV28,TRBJ2-2,ASSSGLWDRGITGELF
TRBV5-1,TRBJ1-2,ASSPIGGGQYGYT
TRBV28,TRBJ2-7,ASSLSGEINEQY
TRBV18,TRBJ1-2,ASSPGPRGGYT
TRBV7-9,TRBJ2-6,ASSTTRGVSGANVLT
TRBV4-1,TRBJ1-3,ASSHVCYGCTGNTIY
TRBV25-1,TRBJ1-4,ASSEYFETGRGEKLF
TRBV11-2,TRBJ2-6,ASSFGDIYRSGANVLT